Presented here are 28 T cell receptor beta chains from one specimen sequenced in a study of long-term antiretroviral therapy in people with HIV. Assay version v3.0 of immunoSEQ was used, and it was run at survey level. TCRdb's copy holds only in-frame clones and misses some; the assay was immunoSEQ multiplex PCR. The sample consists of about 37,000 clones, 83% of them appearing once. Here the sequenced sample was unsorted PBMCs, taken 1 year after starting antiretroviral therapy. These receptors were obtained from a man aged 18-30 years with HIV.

The CDR3 nucleotides read TGTGCCAGCGGACGACCTAGCACAGATACGCAGTATTTT. Translated: CASGRPSTDTQYF. The chain recombines TRBV11-2 with TRBJ2-3; D is uncertain. The length of the CDR3 is 13 residues. The germline V and J ends were trimmed by 8 bases and 0 bases, with 9 bases remaining between them. CDR1 and CDR2 (germline): SGHAT, FQNNGV. The entire variable domain, with the rest obtained from reference TRBV11-2 and TRBJ2-3, is as follows: EAGVAQSPRYKIIEKRQSVAFWCNPISGHATLYWYQQILGQGPKLLIQFQNNGVVDDSQLPKDRFSAERLKGVDSTLKIQPAKLEDSAVYLCASGRPSTDTQYFGPGTRLTVL.

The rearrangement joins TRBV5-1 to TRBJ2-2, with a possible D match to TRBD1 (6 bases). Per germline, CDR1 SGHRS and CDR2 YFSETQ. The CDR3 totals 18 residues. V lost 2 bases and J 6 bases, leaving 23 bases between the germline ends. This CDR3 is CASSLPNPPGEWAGELFF. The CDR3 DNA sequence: TGCGCCAGCAGCTTACCCAATCCCCCAGGGGAGTGGGCCGGGGAGCTGTTTTTT.

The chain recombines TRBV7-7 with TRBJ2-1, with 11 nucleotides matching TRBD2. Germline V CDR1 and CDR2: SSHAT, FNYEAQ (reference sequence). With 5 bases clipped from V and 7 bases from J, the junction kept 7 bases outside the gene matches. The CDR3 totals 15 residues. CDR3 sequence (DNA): TGTGCCAGCAGCCAGACTAGCGGGGCGGGAAATGAGCAGTTCTTC. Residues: CASSQTSGAGNEQFF.

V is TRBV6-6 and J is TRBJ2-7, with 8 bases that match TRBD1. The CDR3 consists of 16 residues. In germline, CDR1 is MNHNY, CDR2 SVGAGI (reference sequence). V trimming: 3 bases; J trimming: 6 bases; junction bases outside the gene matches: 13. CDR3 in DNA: TGTGCCAGCAGTTATTCTTTCTACAGGGGGGCGGCCGAGCAGTACTTC. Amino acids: CASSYSFYRGAAEQYF.

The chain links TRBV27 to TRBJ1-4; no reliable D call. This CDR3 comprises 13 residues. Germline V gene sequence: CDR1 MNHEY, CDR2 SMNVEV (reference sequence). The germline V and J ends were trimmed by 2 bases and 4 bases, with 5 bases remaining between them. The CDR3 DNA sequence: TGTGCCAGCAGTTTAGTCCTTAATGAAAAACTGTTTTTT. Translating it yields CASSLVLNEKLFF.

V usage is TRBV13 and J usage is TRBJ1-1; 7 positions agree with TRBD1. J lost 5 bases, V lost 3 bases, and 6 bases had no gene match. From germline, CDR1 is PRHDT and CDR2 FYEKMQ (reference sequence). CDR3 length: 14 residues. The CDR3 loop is CASSFDRAGTEAFF. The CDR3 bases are TGTGCCAGCAGCTTCGACAGGGCTGGGACTGAAGCTTTCTTT.

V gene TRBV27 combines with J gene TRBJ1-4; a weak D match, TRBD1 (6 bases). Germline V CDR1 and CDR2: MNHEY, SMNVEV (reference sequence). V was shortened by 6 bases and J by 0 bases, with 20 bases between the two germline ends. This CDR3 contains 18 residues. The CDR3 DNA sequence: TGTGCCAGCAGATCTCAGGACAGCCGGTTTGCAACTAATGAAAAACTGTTTTTT. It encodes CASRSQDSRFATNEKLFF.

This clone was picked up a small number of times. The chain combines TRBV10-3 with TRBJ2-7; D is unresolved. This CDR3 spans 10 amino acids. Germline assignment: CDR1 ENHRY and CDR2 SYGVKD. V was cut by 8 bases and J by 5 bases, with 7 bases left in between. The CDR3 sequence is CAIGEDEQYF. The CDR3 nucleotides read TGTGCCATCGGAGAAGACGAGCAGTACTTC.

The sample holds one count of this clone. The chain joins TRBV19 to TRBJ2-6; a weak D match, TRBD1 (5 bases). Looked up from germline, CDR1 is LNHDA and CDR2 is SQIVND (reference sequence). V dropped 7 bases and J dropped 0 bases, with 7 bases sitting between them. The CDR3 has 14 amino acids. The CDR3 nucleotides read TGTGCCAGTAAACAGGACTCTGGGGCCAACGTCCTGACTTTC. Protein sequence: CASKQDSGANVLTF.

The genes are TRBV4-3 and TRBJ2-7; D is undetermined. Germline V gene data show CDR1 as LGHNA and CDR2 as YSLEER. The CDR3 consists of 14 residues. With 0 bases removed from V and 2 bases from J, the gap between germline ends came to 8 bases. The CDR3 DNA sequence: TGCGCCAGCAGCCAAGATAGAGGAACCTACGAGCAGTACTTC. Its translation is CASSQDRGTYEQYF.

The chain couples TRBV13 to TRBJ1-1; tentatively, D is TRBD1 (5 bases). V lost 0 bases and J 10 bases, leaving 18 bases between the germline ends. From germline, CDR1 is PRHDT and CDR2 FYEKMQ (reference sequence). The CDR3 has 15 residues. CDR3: CASSLGLRGGTRAFF. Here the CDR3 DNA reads TGTGCCAGCAGCTTAGGCCTAAGGGGAGGAACGAGAGCTTTCTTT.

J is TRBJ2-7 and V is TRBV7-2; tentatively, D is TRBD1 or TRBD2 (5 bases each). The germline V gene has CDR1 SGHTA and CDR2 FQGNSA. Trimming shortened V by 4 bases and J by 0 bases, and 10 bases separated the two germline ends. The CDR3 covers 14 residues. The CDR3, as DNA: TGTGCCAGCAGCTCCTGGGACGACTCCTACGAGCAGTACTTC. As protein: CASSSWDDSYEQYF. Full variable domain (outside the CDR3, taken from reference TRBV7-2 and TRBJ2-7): GAGVSQSPSNKVTEKGKDVELRCDPISGHTALYWYRQSLGQGLEFLIYFQGNSAPDKSGLPSDRFSAERTGGSVSTLTIQRTQQEDSAVYLCASSSWDDSYEQYFGPGTRLTVT.

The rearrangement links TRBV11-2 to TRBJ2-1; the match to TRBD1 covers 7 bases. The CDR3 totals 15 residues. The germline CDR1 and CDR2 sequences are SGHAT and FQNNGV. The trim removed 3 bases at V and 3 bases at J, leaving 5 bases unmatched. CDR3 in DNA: TGTGCCAGCAGCTTTATTCGGGACAGCTACAATGAGCAGTTCTTC. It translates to CASSFIRDSYNEQFF.

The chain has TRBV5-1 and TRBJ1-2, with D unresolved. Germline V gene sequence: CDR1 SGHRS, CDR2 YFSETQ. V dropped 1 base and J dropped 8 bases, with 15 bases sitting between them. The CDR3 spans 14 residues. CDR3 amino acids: CASSLNLRGGGYTF. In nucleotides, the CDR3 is TGCGCCAGCAGCTTGAATCTGCGGGGAGGAGGCTACACCTTC. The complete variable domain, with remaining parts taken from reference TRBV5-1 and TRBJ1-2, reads KAGVTQTPRYLIKTRGQQVTLSCSPISGHRSVSWYQQTPGQGLQFLFEYFSETQRNKGNFPGRFSGRQFSNSRSEMNVSTLELGDSALYLCASSLNLRGGGYTFGSGTRLTVV.

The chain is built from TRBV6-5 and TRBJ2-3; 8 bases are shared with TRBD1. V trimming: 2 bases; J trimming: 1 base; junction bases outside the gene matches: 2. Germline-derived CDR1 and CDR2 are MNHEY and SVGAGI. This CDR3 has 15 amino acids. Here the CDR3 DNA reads TGTGCCAGCAGTTACGTGACAGGGGGCACAGATACGCAGTATTTT. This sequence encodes CASSYVTGGTDTQYF.

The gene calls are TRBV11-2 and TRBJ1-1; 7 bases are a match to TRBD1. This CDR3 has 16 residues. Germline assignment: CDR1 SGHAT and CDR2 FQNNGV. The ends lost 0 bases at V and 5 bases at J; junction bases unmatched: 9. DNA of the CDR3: TGTGCCAGCAGCTTAGACTTTTTAGGGGGCGGGACTGAAGCTTTCTTT. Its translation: CASSLDFLGGGTEAFF.

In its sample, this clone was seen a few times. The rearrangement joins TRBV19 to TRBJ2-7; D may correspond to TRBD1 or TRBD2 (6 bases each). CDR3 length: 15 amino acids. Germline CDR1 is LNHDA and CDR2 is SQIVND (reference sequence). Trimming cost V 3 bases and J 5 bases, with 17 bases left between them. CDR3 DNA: TGTGCCAGTAGTATCGGCCGGGGGCTATATGACGAGCAGTACTTC. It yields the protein CASSIGRGLYDEQYF.

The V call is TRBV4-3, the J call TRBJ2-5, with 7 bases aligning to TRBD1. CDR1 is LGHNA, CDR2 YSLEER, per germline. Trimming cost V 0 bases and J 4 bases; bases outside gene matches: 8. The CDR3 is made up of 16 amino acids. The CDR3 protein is CASSQDPANRGETQYF. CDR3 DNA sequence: TGCGCCAGCAGCCAAGATCCGGCAAACAGGGGAGAGACCCAGTACTTC.

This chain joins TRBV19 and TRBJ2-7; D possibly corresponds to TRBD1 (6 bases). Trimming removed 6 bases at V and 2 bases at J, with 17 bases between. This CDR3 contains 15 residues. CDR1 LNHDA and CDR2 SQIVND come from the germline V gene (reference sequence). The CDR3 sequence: CASRTTGSHPYEQYF. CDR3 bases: TGTGCCAGTAGAACCACAGGGAGCCATCCCTACGAGCAGTACTTC.

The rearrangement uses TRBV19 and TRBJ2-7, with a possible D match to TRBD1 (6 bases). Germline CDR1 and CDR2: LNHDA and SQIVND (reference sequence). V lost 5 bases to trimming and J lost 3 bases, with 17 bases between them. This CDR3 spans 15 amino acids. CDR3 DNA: TGTGCCAGTAGTCTGGGGGCGAGGACCTTCTACGAGCAGTACTTC. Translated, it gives CASSLGARTFYEQYF.

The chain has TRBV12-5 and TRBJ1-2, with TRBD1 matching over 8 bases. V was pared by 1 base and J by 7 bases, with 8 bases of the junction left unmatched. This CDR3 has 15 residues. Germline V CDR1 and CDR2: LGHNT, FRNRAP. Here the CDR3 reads CASGLGTGFGGGYTF. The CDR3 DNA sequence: TGTGCTAGTGGTTTGGGGACAGGGTTTGGTGGTGGCTACACCTTC.

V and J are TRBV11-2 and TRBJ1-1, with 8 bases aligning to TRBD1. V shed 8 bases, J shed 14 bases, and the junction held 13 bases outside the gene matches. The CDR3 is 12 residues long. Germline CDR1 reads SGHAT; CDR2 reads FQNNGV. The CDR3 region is CASLFRTGLVFF. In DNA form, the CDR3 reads TGTGCCAGCCTCTTCCGGACAGGGCTGGTGTTCTTT.

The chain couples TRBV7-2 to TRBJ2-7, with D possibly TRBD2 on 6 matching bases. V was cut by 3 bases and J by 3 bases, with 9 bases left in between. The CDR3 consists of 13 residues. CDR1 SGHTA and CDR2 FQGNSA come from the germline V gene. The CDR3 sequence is CASSLEGIYEQYF. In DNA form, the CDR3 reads TGTGCCAGCAGCTTGGAGGGGATCTACGAGCAGTACTTC.

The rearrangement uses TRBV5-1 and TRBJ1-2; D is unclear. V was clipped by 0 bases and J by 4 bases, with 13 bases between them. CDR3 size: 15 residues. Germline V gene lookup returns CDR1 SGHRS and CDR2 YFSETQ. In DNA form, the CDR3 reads TGCGCCAGCAGCTTGGAAGGCAGTGCGCTCTATGGCTACACCTTC. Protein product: CASSLEGSALYGYTF.

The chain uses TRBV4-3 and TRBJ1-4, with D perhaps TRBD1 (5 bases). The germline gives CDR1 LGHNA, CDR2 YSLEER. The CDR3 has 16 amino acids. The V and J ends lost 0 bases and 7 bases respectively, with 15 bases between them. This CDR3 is CASSQEGAARGEKLFF. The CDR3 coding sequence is TGCGCCAGCAGCCAAGAGGGAGCGGCAAGGGGTGAAAAACTGTTTTTT.

This chain's CDR3 is CASSSRGAGTEAFF. CDR3 DNA: TGTGCCAGCAGCTCCAGGGGAGCGGGCACTGAAGCTTTCTTT. This chain links TRBV7-6 with TRBJ1-1; maybe TRBD1 (6 bases). There are 14 residues in the CDR3. V was shortened by 4 bases and J by 4 bases, with 13 bases between the two germline ends. CDR1 SGHVS and CDR2 FNYEAQ come from the germline V gene.

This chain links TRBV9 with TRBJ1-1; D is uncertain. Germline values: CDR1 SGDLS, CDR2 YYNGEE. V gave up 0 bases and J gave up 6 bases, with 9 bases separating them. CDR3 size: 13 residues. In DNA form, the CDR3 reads TGTGCCAGCAGCGTAGGGGGAAACCCTGAAGCTTTCTTT. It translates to CASSVGGNPEAFF. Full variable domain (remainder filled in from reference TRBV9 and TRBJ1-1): DSGVTQTPKHLITATGQRVTLRCSPRSGDLSVYWYQQSLDQGLQFLIQYYNGEERAKGNILERFSAQQFPDLHSELNLSSLELGDSALYFCASSVGGNPEAFFGQGTRLTVV.

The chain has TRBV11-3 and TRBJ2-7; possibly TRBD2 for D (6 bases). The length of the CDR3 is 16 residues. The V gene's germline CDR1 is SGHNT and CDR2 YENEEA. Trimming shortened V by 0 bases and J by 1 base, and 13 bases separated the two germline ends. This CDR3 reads CASSLERGGGSYEQYF. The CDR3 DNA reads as TGTGCCAGCAGCTTAGAGCGGGGCGGAGGTTCCTACGAGCAGTACTTC. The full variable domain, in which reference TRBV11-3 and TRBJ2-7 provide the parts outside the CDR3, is EAGVVQSPRYKIIEKKQPVAFWCNPISGHNTLYWYLQNLGQGPELLIRYENEEAVDDSQLPKDRFSAERLKGVDSTLKIQPAELGDSAVYLCASSLERGGGSYEQYFGPGTRLTVT.